This passage covers 21 T cell receptor beta chains from one sample sequenced in a study of blood T cell repertoires in COVID-19. Sequenced by immunoSEQ multiplex PCR; TCRdb stores in-frame clones only, minus some. The data hold some 250,000 clones, with approximately 88% observed a single time. Input material: peripheral blood. The receptors derive from a man aged 35 to 55 with acute or convalescent COVID-19.

This clone turned up a few times. The rearrangement links TRBV7-9 to TRBJ2-7; possibly TRBD2 for D (6 bases). Per the germline V gene, CDR1 is SEHNR and CDR2 is FQNEAQ (reference sequence). Trimming left V 5 bases short and J 3 bases short, with 17 bases between. The CDR3 extends over 15 amino acids. The CDR3 protein is CASSVGTQPHYEQYF. In nucleotides, the CDR3 is TGTGCCAGCAGCGTAGGGACTCAACCCCACTACGAGCAGTACTTC.

The chain is built from TRBV11-2 and TRBJ2-3; 11 positions match TRBD1. J was trimmed by 2 bases and V by 5 bases; bases with no gene match: 3. Per the germline V gene, CDR1 is SGHAT and CDR2 is FQNNGV. This CDR3 has 15 residues. CDR3 loop: CASSRTGGPTDTQYF. The CDR3 DNA sequence: TGTGCCAGCAGCCGGACAGGGGGCCCCACAGATACGCAGTATTTT.

This chain uses TRBV28 with TRBJ1-2; D not resolved. This CDR3 spans 13 amino acids. Germline V gives CDR1 MDHEN, CDR2 SYDVKM. Trimming pared 3 bases from V and 2 bases from J, leaving 7 bases between. CDR3 nucleotides: TGTGCCAGCAGTTTCGGTACGAACTATGGCTACACCTTC. Protein: CASSFGTNYGYTF.

The chain combines TRBV7-9 with TRBJ2-5; possible D gene TRBD1, 6 bases. V gave up 5 bases and J gave up 5 bases, with 21 bases separating them. The V gene's germline CDR1 is SEHNR and CDR2 FQNEAQ (reference sequence). The CDR3 has 16 residues. DNA of the CDR3: TGTGCCAGCAGCGGGGGCCCTTCGCAGGGAGCGGAGACCCAGTACTTC. Encoded protein: CASSGGPSQGAETQYF.

The chain combines TRBV6-5 with TRBJ1-2; no firm D call. This CDR3 spans 11 amino acids. Germline values: CDR1 MNHEY, CDR2 SVGAGI. V was pared by 4 bases and J by 8 bases, with 8 bases between. The CDR3 region has the DNA TGTGCCAGCAGTTCCCGGTCGGGCTACACCTTC. This sequence encodes CASSSRSGYTF.

Written as DNA, the CDR3 is TGTGCCAGCAGTGACGGACTAGCCTATACGCAGTATTTT. It encodes CASSDGLAYTQYF. The chain is built from TRBV2 and TRBJ2-3; TRBD2 agrees at 8 bases. Germline loops: CDR1 SNHLY, CDR2 FYNNEI. The CDR3 extends over 13 amino acids. J gave up 7 bases and V 3 bases, and 3 bases lay outside the gene matches.

V gene TRBV5-1 combines with J gene TRBJ2-1; 16 positions match TRBD2. V dropped 0 bases and J dropped 3; count of bases not matched to a gene: 6. The CDR3 is made up of 19 amino acids. The V gene's germline CDR1 is SGHRS and CDR2 YFSETQ. The CDR3 region is CASSLEGLAGGGYYNEQFF. CDR3 DNA sequence: TGCGCCAGCAGCTTGGAGGGACTAGCGGGAGGGGGTTACTACAATGAGCAGTTCTTC.

The V call is TRBV7-2, the J call TRBJ1-2; TRBD1 matches 10 bases. The CDR3 runs 15 residues. With 7 bases clipped from V and 7 bases from J, the junction kept 12 bases outside the gene matches. The germline CDR1 and CDR2 sequences are SGHTA and FQGNSA. CDR3 loop: CASTTGRGQGIGYTF. CDR3 nucleotide sequence: TGTGCCAGCACAACGGGGCGGGGACAGGGGATTGGCTACACCTTC.

The chain is built from TRBV5-1 and TRBJ2-1, with TRBD2 identical over 10 bases. Unmatched junction bases numbered 6, after V lost 4 bases and J lost 5 bases. The CDR3 runs to 15 residues. Germline-derived CDR1 and CDR2 are SGHRS and YFSETQ. The CDR3 protein is CASSLGLAADNEQFF. CDR3 sequence (DNA): TGCGCCAGCAGCCTCGGACTAGCGGCCGACAATGAGCAGTTCTTC.

The CDR3 spells CASSRNRGTTEAFF. The CDR3 DNA reads as TGTGCCAGCAGCAGAAACAGGGGGACCACTGAAGCTTTCTTT. This sequence joins TRBV3-1 (or the pseudogene TRBV3-2) and TRBJ1-1, with 8 nucleotides matching TRBD1. CDR1 LGHDT and CDR2 YNNKEL come from the germline V gene (reference sequence). The V segment lost 5 bases and the J segment 4 bases; nucleotides outside the gene matches: 6. CDR3 length: 14 amino acids.

This chain uses TRBV5-1 with TRBJ2-1; D might be TRBD1 (6 bases). This CDR3 contains 15 residues. Germline CDR1 reads SGHRS; CDR2 reads YFSETQ. Trimming took off 2 bases at V and 11 bases at J, with 20 bases between the two ends. CDR3 loop: CASSFTDSGKGKQFF. CDR3 sequence (DNA): TGCGCCAGCAGCTTTACGGACAGCGGTAAGGGGAAGCAGTTCTTC.

The chain uses TRBV6-5 and TRBJ1-2, with a tentative D call TRBD1 (5 bases). In germline, CDR1 is MNHEY, CDR2 SVGAGI. CDR3 length: 14 residues. V lost 4 bases, J lost 5 bases, and 14 bases lay in between. Here the CDR3 DNA reads TGTGCCAGCAGTTCGCACAGGAGTGGGTATGGCTACACCTTC. Amino acids: CASSSHRSGYGYTF.

V usage is TRBV7-9 and J usage is TRBJ1-1; D is undetermined. V lost 4 bases and J 4 bases, leaving 10 bases between the germline ends. CDR3 length: 13 amino acids. Germline CDR1 is SEHNR and CDR2 is FQNEAQ (reference sequence). The CDR3: CASSSDSGTEAFF. The DNA for the CDR3 is TGTGCCAGCAGCTCGGACTCTGGCACTGAAGCTTTCTTT.

This sequence joins TRBV6-5 and TRBJ1-1; no firm D call. V gave up 6 bases and J gave up 2 bases, with 13 bases separating them. CDR1 is MNHEY, CDR2 SVGAGI, per germline. This CDR3 spans 14 amino acids. CDR3 loop: CASSRRGSNTEAFF. The CDR3 nucleotides read TGTGCCAGCAGCCGGCGCGGGAGCAACACTGAAGCTTTCTTT.

The rearrangement joins TRBV2 to TRBJ1-2, with TRBD1 matching over 7 bases. Germline loops: CDR1 SNHLY, CDR2 FYNNEI. Trimming took 2 bases from V and 7 from J; bases not matched to a gene: 7. This CDR3 is built from 14 residues. In DNA, the CDR3 is TGTGCCAGCAGTGAATCCCCCGCAGGGGGTGGCTACACCTTC. This sequence encodes CASSESPAGGGYTF.

The CDR3 reads CAWSKGGLESYEQYF. Here the CDR3 DNA reads TGTGCCTGGAGTAAGGGTGGACTAGAGTCCTACGAGCAGTACTTC. This chain uses TRBV30 with TRBJ2-7; the match to TRBD2 covers 7 bases. CDR3 size: 15 residues. Trimming removed 2 bases from V and 1 base from J; junction bases left unmatched: 8. CDR1 and CDR2 (germline): GTSNPN, SVGIG (reference sequence).

This rearrangement joins TRBV5-1 to TRBJ1-6; no clear D gene. This CDR3 is 17 amino acids long. Germline V CDR1 and CDR2: SGHRS, YFSETQ. Trimming pared 4 bases from V and 0 bases from J, leaving 14 bases between. The CDR3 sequence is CASSLSDGSSYNSPLHF. The CDR3 bases are TGCGCCAGCAGCCTCTCGGACGGGAGCTCCTATAATTCACCCCTCCACTTT.

This chain connects TRBV5-1 to TRBJ1-3; TRBD1 matches 9 bases. Germline V gene data show CDR1 as SGHRS and CDR2 as YFSETQ. CDR3 length: 16 residues. V shed 2 bases and J 4 bases; nucleotides not matched to a gene: 7. CDR3 DNA sequence: TGCGCCAGCAGCTTAACAGGGGGCCGTGAGGGAAACACCATATATTTT. Protein product: CASSLTGGREGNTIYF. Looking up the rest from reference TRBV5-1 and TRBJ1-3 gives the full variable domain: KAGVTQTPRYLIKTRGQQVTLSCSPISGHRSVSWYQQTPGQGLQFLFEYFSETQRNKGNFPGRFSGRQFSNSRSEMNVSTLELGDSALYLCASSLTGGREGNTIYFGEGSWLTVV.

The sample holds one count of this clone. V is TRBV19 and J is TRBJ1-3; D unclear. The germline gives CDR1 LNHDA, CDR2 SQIVND (reference sequence). The CDR3 contains 14 residues. V was pared by 3 bases and J by 8 bases, with 14 bases between. The DNA for the CDR3 is TGTGCCAGTAGTATGATTGGGCTCGGTCACACCATATATTTT. This encodes CASSMIGLGHTIYF.

V and J are TRBV10-3 and TRBJ1-1; a possible D gene is TRBD1 (6 bases). Trimming took off 2 bases at V and 0 bases at J, with 16 bases between the two ends. CDR3 size: 17 residues. Germline V CDR1 and CDR2: ENHRY, SYGVKD. DNA for the CDR3: TGTGCCATCAGTGAGAACAGGGTCGGCCTCGTGAACACTGAAGCTTTCTTT. This translates into CAISENRVGLVNTEAFF.

The chain combines TRBV7-9 with TRBJ2-7; TRBD1 agrees at 10 bases. J lost 7 bases, V lost 4 bases, and 7 bases had no gene match. The length of the CDR3 is 14 residues. Germline lookup yields CDR1 SEHNR and CDR2 FQNEAQ (reference sequence). The DNA of the CDR3 is TGTGCCAGCAGCTCGACAGGGGGCATGTCGGAGCAGTACTTC. Its protein is CASSSTGGMSEQYF.